The entry below gives a single TCR beta chain sequence along with its context. The antigen remains undetermined. This sample is drawn from a study of response to subunit inactivated influenza vaccine. Study outcomes and limitations: Authors suggested that a seasonal influenza vaccination recruits few new T cells each time.

Each CDR3 protein is one row after TCRdb ran MiXCR on the RT-PCR reads. The sample lists 630,000 or so distinct CDR3 sequences; about 15% were seen once. The V and J ends lost 3 bases and 1 base, in that order; junction bases with no gene match: 8. Germline V CDR1 and CDR2: LGHDT, YNNKEL (reference sequence). This CDR3 contains 17 residues. The chain combines TRBV3-1 with TRBJ2-3; TRBD2 agrees at 9 bases. This receptor was obtained from a man in his fifties who received an inactivated influenza vaccine. Sample: PBMCs from blood, taken approximately 13 days after vaccination. DNA for the CDR3: TGTGCCAGCAGCCACGTCAGACTAGCGGCACGCACAGATACGCAGTATTTT. Translated: CASSHVRLAARTDTQYF.